Presented here are 8 T cell receptor beta chains from one specimen sequenced in a study of T-cell reconstitution after alpha-beta-depleted transplantation in children. Unique molecular identifiers were incorporated into the prepared TCRbeta library. TCRdb reprocessed the PCR reads via MiXCR and lists one record per CDR3 protein. The sample carries 400,000 to 550,000 distinct CDR3 sequences, roughly a tenth recorded once. The sample consisted of PBMCs, taken before TCRalphabeta/CD19-depleted stem cell transplant. These receptors were taken from a child under 10 years old with inherited bone marrow failure, due to receive a stem cell transplant.

This clonotype was counted many times. The chain is built from TRBV12-3 or TRBV12-4 and TRBJ2-2; 8 bases map to TRBD2. The CDR3 runs to 18 residues. The V and J ends lost 11 bases and 0 bases, in that order; junction bases with no gene match: 17. In nucleotides, the CDR3 is TGTGCCCCACCCCGGGCTAGCGGGCGCCGCGCGAACACCGGGGAGCTGTTTTTT. Encoded protein: CAPPRASGRRANTGELFF.

There are many counts of this clonotype. The gene calls are TRBV3-1 and TRBJ1-4, with TRBD1 matching over 7 bases. The germline gives CDR1 LGHDT, CDR2 YNNKEL (reference sequence). The V gene end was trimmed by 4 bases and the J gene end by 2 bases; junction bases not matched to a gene: 7. CDR3 length: 16 residues. DNA for the CDR3: TGTGCCAGCAGCCTCGGAAGGGGACAGACTAATGAAAAACTGTTTTTT. This sequence encodes CASSLGRGQTNEKLFF.

This clonotype was recorded many times. The chain couples TRBV27 to TRBJ2-7; D ambiguous. The CDR3 has 16 residues. Germline CDR1 and CDR2: MNHEY and SMNVEV (reference sequence). With 5 bases removed from V and 0 bases from J, the gap between germline ends came to 17 bases. The chain's CDR3 is CASSPRTHPNSYEQYF. CDR3 sequence (DNA): TGTGCCAGCAGTCCCCGGACCCATCCGAACTCCTACGAGCAGTACTTC.

This clonotype was detected many times. V is TRBV7-2 and J is TRBJ2-1, with D perhaps TRBD2 (6 bases). The V end was cut by 5 bases, the J end by 7 bases, with 18 bases between. The CDR3 extends over 15 amino acids. The germline V gene has CDR1 SGHTA and CDR2 FQGNSA. CDR3 sequence reads: CASSRGPSEENEQFF. In DNA form, the CDR3 reads TGTGCCAGCAGCCGTGGGCCTAGCGAAGAAAATGAGCAGTTCTTC.

This clonotype showed up many times. The rearrangement links TRBV5-6 to TRBJ1-1; tentatively, D is TRBD1 (5 bases). CDR3 length: 15 residues. V was pared by 2 bases and J by 1 base, with 12 bases between. Germline values: CDR1 SGHDT, CDR2 YYEEEE. The CDR3 DNA reads TGTGCCAGCAGCTTTCGTGAGACAGCGAACACTGAAGCTTTCTTT. This codes for CASSFRETANTEAFF. The whole variable domain, filled in from reference TRBV5-6 and TRBJ1-1, reads DAGVTQSPTHLIKTRGQQVTLRCSPKSGHDTVSWYQQALGQGPQFIFQYYEEEERQRGNFPDRFSGHQFPNYSSELNVNALLLGDSALYLCASSFRETANTEAFFGQGTRLTVV.

A few counts support this clonotype. The chain is built from TRBV7-8 and TRBJ2-1, with D unresolved. Germline values: CDR1 SGHVS, CDR2 FQNEAQ. V was trimmed by 7 bases and J by 8 bases, leaving 27 bases between them. This CDR3 contains 17 residues. This chain's CDR3 is CASTQIVFLVGDDEQFF. CDR3 in DNA: TGTGCCAGCACCCAAATCGTGTTTCTAGTAGGAGATGATGAGCAGTTCTTC.

At least ten counts were recorded for this clonotype. The chain combines TRBV5-1 with TRBJ1-5; no definite D call. The CDR3 loop spans 15 amino acids. Germline V gene data show CDR1 as SGHRS and CDR2 as YFSETQ. V was clipped by 3 bases and J by 0 bases, with 10 bases between them. CDR3 in DNA: TGCGCCAGCAGCTCGCGGATGAATAGCAATCAGCCCCAGCATTTT. This translates into CASSSRMNSNQPQHF. Combining the CDR3 with reference TRBV5-1 and TRBJ1-5 gives the whole variable domain KAGVTQTPRYLIKTRGQQVTLSCSPISGHRSVSWYQQTPGQGLQFLFEYFSETQRNKGNFPGRFSGRQFSNSRSEMNVSTLELGDSALYLCASSSRMNSNQPQHFGDGTRLSIL.

Ten or more counts support this clonotype. The chain links TRBV20-1 to TRBJ2-1; 11 nucleotides match TRBD2. From germline, CDR1 is DFQATT and CDR2 SNEGSKA (reference sequence). The CDR3 extends over 13 amino acids. The V segment lost 0 bases and the J segment 13 bases; nucleotides outside the gene matches: 5. CDR3 coding DNA: TGCAGTGCTAGAGAACTAGCGGGAGAAGAACAGTTCTTC. This encodes CSARELAGEEQFF.